This TCR beta chain was sequenced in a study of early T cells in non-severe SARS-CoV-2 infection (dated by TCRdb to about 2021). The study in broad terms: TCR sequencing used bulk RNA from unsorted whole blood, so alpha and beta chains could not be paired. Summary of the overall study and its limitations: VDJdb matching was skewed toward anti-spike CD8 responses and likely underestimated virus-specific expansions by missing private and CD4 specificities.

Libraries were made using 5' RACE. Data came from a NextSeq 500. The TCR library protocol attached unique molecular identifiers to individual cDNA molecules to correct for sequencing error and PCR bias. Both TCR alpha and beta chains were sequenced, and tight co-correlation was observed between alpha and beta sequence abundances in each sample. In the paper's pipeline: Decombinator V4 was used to perform V gene, J gene and CDR3 annotation of TCR sequences. Expanded TCRs were defined as changing significantly between any two time points under a Poisson model with p below 0.0001. TCR abundances were normalised to the total number of TCRs sequenced per sample and expressed as counts per million. MAIT TCRs were defined by TRAV1-2 paired with TRAJ12, TRAJ20 or TRAJ33, and iNKT TCRs by TRAV10 paired with TRAJ18. VDJdb, accessed on 1 November 2021, was searched for TCRs annotated for CMV, EBV and SARS-CoV-2, and TCRs annotated for more than one antigen were excluded. In-frame beta chains were kept once TCRdb had trimmed the public reads at Q25 with fastp and called clones with MiXCR. Duplicate CDR3 protein sequences are folded into a single record with the most common DNA and genes. What appears here as the V and J calls and clone size reflects TCRdb's work, not the paper's. A total of around 64,000 distinct CDR3 sequences appear in this sample, approximately 10% of them only once. The ten largest clones take up roughly 5.8% of the sample.

This clonotype was observed many times. Its specific antigen is unknown. One base away there is no much larger clone; base qualities are not given. The CDR3 starts with the cysteine, ends with the phenylalanine, and has 13 residues. The sequence is cut down to CDR3 DNA, 39 bases in frame from base 1. CDR1 SGHAT and CDR2 FQNNGV were looked up in the germline V gene. V is shortened by 5 bases, J by 0 bases, and the region joining them spans 4 bases. A case-control design nested within a healthcare worker cohort in London, UK, was used, with weekly nasopharyngeal swab PCR tests and blood sampling performed. Healthcare workers were enrolled in the week of the UK lockdown, from 23 to 31 March 2020, and were followed every week for up to roughly 16 weeks.

Sample: whole blood, taken at baseline. Recombination connected TRBV11-2 to TRBJ2-2, with the D gene not clear enough to name. The clonotype originates from an adult who was a healthcare worker with PCR-confirmed SARS-CoV-2 infection or an uninfected control (not recorded which). Here the CDR3 is given as CASSRSNTGELFF. The nucleotides are TGTGCCAGCAGCCGGTCGAACACCGGGGAGCTGTTTTTT.